This T cell receptor (beta chain) was sequenced for a study of blood T cell repertoires in COVID-19. Study details: Samples came from the United States, Italy and Spain, spanning acute and convalescent COVID-19.

CDR3 length: 12 residues. Germline V lookup: CDR1 SGHNT, CDR2 YYREEE (reference sequence). Between the trimmed V and J ends, which lost 0 bases and 11 bases, there was a span of 11 bases. Assay: immunoSEQ multiplex PCR; the TCRdb copy retains only in-frame clones and omits some. The data hold 15,000 to 20,000 clones, with around 86% observed a single time. This sequence was found in a human donor with active COVID-19. The donor label of this sample is uncertain. V and J are TRBV5-4 and TRBJ1-1, with TRBD1 as a possible D gene (6 bases). The material sequenced was peripheral blood. CDR3 sequence reads: CASSLGTGKAFF. The CDR3 region has the DNA TGTGCCAGCAGCTTGGGAACAGGGAAGGCTTTCTTT. The whole variable domain, filled in from reference TRBV5-4 and TRBJ1-1, reads ETGVTQSPTHLIKTRGQQVTLRCSSQSGHNTVSWYQQALGQGPQFIFQYYREEENGRGNFPPRFSGLQFPNYSSELNVNALELDDSALYLCASSLGTGKAFFGQGTRLTVV.